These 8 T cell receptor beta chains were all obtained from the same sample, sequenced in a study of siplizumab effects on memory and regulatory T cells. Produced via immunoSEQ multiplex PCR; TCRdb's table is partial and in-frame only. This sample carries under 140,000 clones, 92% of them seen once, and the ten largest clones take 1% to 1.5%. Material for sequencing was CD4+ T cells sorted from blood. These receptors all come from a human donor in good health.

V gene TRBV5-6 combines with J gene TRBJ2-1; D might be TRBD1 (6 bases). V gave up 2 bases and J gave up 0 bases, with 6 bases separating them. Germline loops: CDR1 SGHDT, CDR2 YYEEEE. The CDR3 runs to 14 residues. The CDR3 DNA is TGTGCCAGCAGCTTCAGGGGCTCCTACAATGAGCAGTTCTTC. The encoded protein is CASSFRGSYNEQFF. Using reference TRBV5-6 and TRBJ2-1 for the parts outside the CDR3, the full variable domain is DAGVTQSPTHLIKTRGQQVTLRCSPKSGHDTVSWYQQALGQGPQFIFQYYEEEERQRGNFPDRFSGHQFPNYSSELNVNALLLGDSALYLCASSFRGSYNEQFFGPGTRLTVL.

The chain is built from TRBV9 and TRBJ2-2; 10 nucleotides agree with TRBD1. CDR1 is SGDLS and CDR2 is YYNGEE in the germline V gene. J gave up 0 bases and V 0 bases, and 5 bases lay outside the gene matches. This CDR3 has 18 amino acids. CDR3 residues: CASSVASGQGANTGELFF. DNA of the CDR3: TGTGCCAGCAGCGTAGCCTCCGGACAGGGGGCGAACACCGGGGAGCTGTTTTTT.

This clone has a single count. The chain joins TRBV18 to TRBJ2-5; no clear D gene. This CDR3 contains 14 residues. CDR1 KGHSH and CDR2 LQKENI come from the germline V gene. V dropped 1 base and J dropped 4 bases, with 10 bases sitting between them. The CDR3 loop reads CASSPQGRVETQYF. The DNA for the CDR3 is TGTGCCAGCTCACCACAGGGAAGGGTAGAGACCCAGTACTTC.

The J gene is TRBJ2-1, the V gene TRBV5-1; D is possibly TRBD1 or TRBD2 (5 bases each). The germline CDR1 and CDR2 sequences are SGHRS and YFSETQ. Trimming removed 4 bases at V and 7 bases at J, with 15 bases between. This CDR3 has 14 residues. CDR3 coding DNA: TGCGCCAGCAGCCAGCGGACATACTCTAATGAGCAGTTCTTC. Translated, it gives CASSQRTYSNEQFF.

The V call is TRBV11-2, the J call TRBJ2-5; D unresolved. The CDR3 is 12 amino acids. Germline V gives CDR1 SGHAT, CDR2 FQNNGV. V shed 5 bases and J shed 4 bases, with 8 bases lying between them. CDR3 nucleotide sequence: TGTGCCAGCAGCCCCGTAGGAGAGACCCAGTACTTC. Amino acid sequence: CASSPVGETQYF.

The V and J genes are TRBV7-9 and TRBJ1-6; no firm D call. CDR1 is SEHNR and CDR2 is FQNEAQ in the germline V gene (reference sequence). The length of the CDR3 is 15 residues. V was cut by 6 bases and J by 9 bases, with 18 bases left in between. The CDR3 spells CASRPQNSPISPLHF. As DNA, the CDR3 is TGTGCCAGCAGACCCCAGAATTCCCCAATTTCACCCCTCCACTTT.

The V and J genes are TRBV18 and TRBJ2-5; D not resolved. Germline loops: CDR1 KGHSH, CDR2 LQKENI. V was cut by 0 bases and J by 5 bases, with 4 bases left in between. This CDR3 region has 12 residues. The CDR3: CASSPPGETQYF. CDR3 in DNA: TGTGCCAGCTCACCACCAGGGGAGACCCAGTACTTC.

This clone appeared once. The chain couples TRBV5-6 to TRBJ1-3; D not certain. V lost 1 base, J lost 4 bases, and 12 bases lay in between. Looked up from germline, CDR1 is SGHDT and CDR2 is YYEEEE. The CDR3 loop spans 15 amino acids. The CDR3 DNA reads TGTGCCAGCAGCTTGTACGAGGACCAGGGAAACACCATATATTTT. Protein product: CASSLYEDQGNTIYF.